The 17 T cell receptor beta chains below come from one sample, sequenced in a study of cytomegalovirus exposure and HLA in healthy donors. With 60 Vbeta and 13 Jbeta primers, the PCR was carried out. Sequencing used immunoSEQ multiplex PCR; TCRdb keeps in-frame clones, though not all of them. The top ten clones hold 2% to 2.5% of a sample with about 98,000 clones, more than 60% of them seen once. Sequencing input: PBMCs. All receptors derive from a man in his fifties or sixties in good health and CMV-seronegative.

This clone was seen a few times. The rearrangement joins TRBV19 to TRBJ1-4; 8 bases align to TRBD1. The CDR3 consists of 14 residues. Germline lookup yields CDR1 LNHDA and CDR2 SQIVND (reference sequence). After removal of 6 bases from V and 9 bases from J, the junction contained 9 bases not matched to a gene. The CDR3 sequence is CASRGTGPSKKLFF. The CDR3 bases are TGTGCCAGTAGAGGGACAGGACCGTCTAAAAAACTGTTTTTT.

The V gene is TRBV15, the J gene TRBJ2-2; 7 bases are shared with TRBD1. V dropped 0 bases and J dropped 5; count of bases not matched to a gene: 6. Germline CDR1 LNHNV, CDR2 YYDKDF (reference sequence). This CDR3 is built from 16 residues. CDR3 region: CATSRDLDRATGELFF. CDR3 DNA sequence: TGTGCCACCAGCAGAGATCTCGACAGGGCAACCGGGGAGCTGTTTTTT. Drawing the rest from reference TRBV15 and TRBJ2-2, the complete variable domain is DAMVIQNPRYQVTQFGKPVTLSCSQTLNHNVMYWYQQKSSQAPKLLFHYYDKDFNNEADTPDNFQSRRPNTSFCFLDIRSPGLGDTAMYLCATSRDLDRATGELFFGEGSRLTVL.

The chain recombines TRBV6-6 with TRBJ2-4, with D perhaps matching TRBD2 (6 bases). Trimming pared 4 bases from V and 4 bases from J, leaving 8 bases between. The length of the CDR3 is 13 residues. Germline-derived CDR1 and CDR2 are MNHNY and SVGAGI (reference sequence). The CDR3 region has the DNA TGTGCCAGCAGTTGGGACTTTAAAAACATTCAGTACTTC. The encoded protein is CASSWDFKNIQYF.

The CDR3 DNA reads as TGTGCCAGCAGCCCCGGACAGGCAGAGCAGTTCTTC. Its translation is CASSPGQAEQFF. This chain uses TRBV7-3 with TRBJ2-1; 7 bases line up with TRBD1. CDR3 length: 12 amino acids. Germline trimming cut 5 bases from V and 10 bases from J; bases unmatched to any gene: 5. Looked up from germline, CDR1 is SGHTA and CDR2 is FQGTGA.

The chain uses TRBV28 and TRBJ1-1, with 7 bases matching TRBD1. J lost 1 base, V lost 7 bases, and 9 bases had no gene match. Germline-derived CDR1 and CDR2 are MDHEN and SYDVKM. This CDR3 has 15 residues. The CDR3 bases are TGTGCCAGCATTTCCCTGCACAGGGGGAACACTGAAGCTTTCTTT. Translating it yields CASISLHRGNTEAFF.

CDR3 residues: CASSQGQLTYEQYF. CDR3 nucleotides: TGTGCCAGCAGCCAGGGACAGCTGACCTACGAGCAGTACTTC. The chain recombines TRBV28 with TRBJ2-7, with TRBD1 matching 7 bases. This CDR3 comprises 14 residues. V shed 6 bases, J shed 2 bases, and the junction held 7 bases outside the gene matches. Per the germline V gene, CDR1 is MDHEN and CDR2 is SYDVKM.

The gene calls are TRBV4-1 and TRBJ1-2; D possibly corresponds to TRBD1 (5 bases). There are 15 residues in the CDR3. V was pared by 0 bases and J by 5 bases, with 13 bases between. CDR1 MGHRA and CDR2 YSYEKL come from the germline V gene. CDR3 sequence: CASSQEITGTYGYTF. In nucleotides, the CDR3 is TGCGCCAGCAGCCAAGAAATAACAGGCACTTATGGCTACACCTTC.

In its sample, this clone was seen a few times. The V call is TRBV27, the J call TRBJ2-5; 8 nucleotides match TRBD1. With V trimmed by 2 bases and J by 5 bases, 4 bases remained unmatched. The CDR3 totals 14 residues. CDR1 is MNHEY, CDR2 SMNVEV, per germline (reference sequence). In DNA form, the CDR3 reads TGTGCCAGCAGTTTAGCAGGGGGCGTCGAGACCCAGTACTTC. Amino acids: CASSLAGGVETQYF.

The rearrangement joins TRBV11-2 to TRBJ2-5; no firm D call. CDR1 and CDR2 (germline): SGHAT, FQNNGV. V was clipped by 0 bases and J by 6 bases, with 5 bases between them. The CDR3 spans 12 residues. DNA of the CDR3: TGTGCCAGCAGCTTAGATAGCAAGACCCAGTACTTC. Its translation is CASSLDSKTQYF.

This clone was picked up one time. V and J are TRBV11-2 and TRBJ2-7; 9 positions agree with TRBD1. This CDR3 is 15 amino acids long. The germline V gene encodes CDR1 SGHAT and CDR2 FQNNGV. The V gene end was trimmed by 2 bases and the J gene end by 4 bases; junction bases not matched to a gene: 6. For the CDR3, the DNA is TGTGCCAGCAGCTTATCTAAGGACAGGGGTTACGAGCAGTACTTC. This encodes CASSLSKDRGYEQYF.

J is TRBJ2-1 and V is TRBV5-1; the match to TRBD2 covers 10 bases. V shed 2 bases, J shed 6 bases, and the junction held 17 bases outside the gene matches. Germline CDR1 and CDR2: SGHRS and YFSETQ. This CDR3 has 19 residues. CDR3 sequence: CASSFPGGSGRIGRNEQFF. CDR3 nucleotides: TGCGCCAGCAGCTTCCCCGGAGGTAGCGGGAGGATTGGTCGCAATGAGCAGTTCTTC.

The genes are TRBV5-1 and TRBJ2-5, with no clear D. Trimming removed 3 bases from V and 2 bases from J, with 20 bases in between. CDR1 and CDR2 (germline): SGHRS, YFSETQ. There are 17 residues in the CDR3. CDR3 DNA sequence: TGCGCCAGCAGCTCCAAAGTAACTGGAGCGTATCAAGAGACCCAGTACTTC. This encodes CASSSKVTGAYQETQYF.

The chain joins TRBV15 to TRBJ2-1, with 7 bases lining up with TRBD2. Germline V gene data show CDR1 as LNHNV and CDR2 as YYDKDF (reference sequence). With 5 bases clipped from V and 2 bases from J, the junction kept 6 bases outside the gene matches. The CDR3 sequence is 15 residues long. CDR3 sequence reads: CATSFERGPYNEQFF. CDR3 DNA: TGTGCCACCAGCTTTGAGCGGGGTCCCTACAATGAGCAGTTCTTC. Full variable domain (outside the CDR3, taken from reference TRBV15 and TRBJ2-1): DAMVIQNPRYQVTQFGKPVTLSCSQTLNHNVMYWYQQKSSQAPKLLFHYYDKDFNNEADTPDNFQSRRPNTSFCFLDIRSPGLGDTAMYLCATSFERGPYNEQFFGPGTRLTVL.

The CDR3 here is CASSLSTVTDTQYF. In DNA form, the CDR3 reads TGTGCCAGCAGCTTAAGTACGGTCACGGATACGCAGTATTTT. This rearrangement joins TRBV7-9 to TRBJ2-3; D gene unclear. Germline CDR1 is SEHNR and CDR2 is FQNEAQ (reference sequence). Trimming took 2 bases from V and 6 from J, leaving 12 bases between them. This CDR3 region has 14 residues.

V and J are TRBV11-3 and TRBJ2-7; 10 nucleotides align to TRBD2. Trimming cost V 5 bases and J 2 bases; bases outside gene matches: 6. The CDR3 consists of 15 residues. Germline-derived CDR1 and CDR2 are SGHNT and YENEEA. The CDR3 protein is CASSPRTSGPYEQYF. CDR3 bases: TGTGCCAGCAGCCCGAGGACTAGCGGACCCTACGAGCAGTACTTC. The whole variable domain, filled in from reference TRBV11-3 and TRBJ2-7, reads EAGVVQSPRYKIIEKKQPVAFWCNPISGHNTLYWYLQNLGQGPELLIRYENEEAVDDSQLPKDRFSAERLKGVDSTLKIQPAELGDSAVYLCASSPRTSGPYEQYFGPGTRLTVT.

This clone was found a few times. This chain links TRBV5-6 with TRBJ1-2; TRBD1 agrees at 9 bases. V dropped 0 bases and J dropped 5; count of bases not matched to a gene: 8. CDR3 length: 16 amino acids. Germline CDR1 is SGHDT and CDR2 is YYEEEE. The CDR3 DNA follows: TGTGCCAGCAGCTTGGTCGCGACAGGGGGAGGGTATGGCTACACCTTC. Encoded protein: CASSLVATGGGYGYTF.

The chain is built from TRBV7-9 and TRBJ2-7; 8 bases agree with TRBD1. The V gene end was trimmed by 5 bases and the J gene end by 0 bases; junction bases not matched to a gene: 6. The CDR3 runs to 15 residues. The germline V gene encodes CDR1 SEHNR and CDR2 FQNEAQ (reference sequence). CDR3 sequence reads: CASSTPGQDSYEQYF. Here the CDR3 DNA reads TGTGCCAGCAGCACCCCGGGACAGGACTCCTACGAGCAGTACTTC.